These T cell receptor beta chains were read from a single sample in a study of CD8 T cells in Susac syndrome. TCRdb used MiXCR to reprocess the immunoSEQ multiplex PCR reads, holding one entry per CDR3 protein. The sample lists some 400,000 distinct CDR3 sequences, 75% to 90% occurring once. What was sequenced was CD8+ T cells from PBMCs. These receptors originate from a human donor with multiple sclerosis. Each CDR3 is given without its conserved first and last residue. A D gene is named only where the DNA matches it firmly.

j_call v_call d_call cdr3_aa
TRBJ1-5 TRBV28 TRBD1 ASSLTGGIQPQH
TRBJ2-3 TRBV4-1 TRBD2 ASSQRSGGESTDTQY
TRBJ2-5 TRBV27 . ASSHLPGGSQETQY
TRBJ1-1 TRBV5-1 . ASSLAGGYTEAF
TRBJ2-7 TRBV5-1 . ASSLRSGRGVEQY
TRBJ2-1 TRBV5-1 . ASAEGGHEQF
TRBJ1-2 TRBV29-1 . SVEDGGQLNYGYT
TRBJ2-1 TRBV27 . ASSPRLENEQF
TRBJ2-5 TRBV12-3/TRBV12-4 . ASTQGGAMGETQY
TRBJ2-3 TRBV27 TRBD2 ASRPAGIDTQY
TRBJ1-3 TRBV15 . ATSREGGDWTTIY
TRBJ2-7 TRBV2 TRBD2 ATYSGSTYEQY
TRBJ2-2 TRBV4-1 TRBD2 ASSPGLLTGELF
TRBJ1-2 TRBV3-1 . ASSPGVAVLYGYT
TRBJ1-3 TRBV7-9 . ASSFDSGNTIY
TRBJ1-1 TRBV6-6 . ASSLDGENTEAF
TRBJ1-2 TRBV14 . ASSQVWRGNYGYT
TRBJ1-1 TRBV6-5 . ASSSAWGRGTEAF
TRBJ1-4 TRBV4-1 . ASSHPRAGPTNEKLF
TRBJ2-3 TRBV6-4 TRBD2 ASQPSGDSDTQY
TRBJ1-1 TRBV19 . ASSLSENAEAF
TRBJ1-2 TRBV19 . ASRTGMNYGYT
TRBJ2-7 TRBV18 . ASSSGLSDEQY
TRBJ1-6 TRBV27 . ASSLSTQSPLH
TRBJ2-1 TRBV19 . ATQDDLSEQF
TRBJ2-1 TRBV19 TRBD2 ASSFSGSSSYNEQF
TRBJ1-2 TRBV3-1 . ASSLTPRRGGDIYGYT
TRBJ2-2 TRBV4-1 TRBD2 ASSQEDGVAGATGELF
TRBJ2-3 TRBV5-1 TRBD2 ASSLAGLAGDIPSTDTQY
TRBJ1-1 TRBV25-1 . ASSEFFLGGDTEAF
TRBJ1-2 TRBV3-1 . ASSFQSPRSLAEPYGYT
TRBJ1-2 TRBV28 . ASSQPGHGNYGYT
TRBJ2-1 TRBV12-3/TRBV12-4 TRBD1 ASSGTGAYNEQF
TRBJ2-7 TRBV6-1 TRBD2 ASREEAGNYEQY
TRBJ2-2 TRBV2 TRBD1 AGLDRGRDTGELF
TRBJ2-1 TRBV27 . ASHGINEQF
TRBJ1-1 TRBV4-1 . ASSHPRAEAF
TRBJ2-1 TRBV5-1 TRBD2 ASGPVRGASGRRNEQF
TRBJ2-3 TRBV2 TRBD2 VSGLAGGRTDTQY
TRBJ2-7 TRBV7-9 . ASSLNGGSSYEQY
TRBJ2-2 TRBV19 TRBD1 ASSFRQGENTGELF
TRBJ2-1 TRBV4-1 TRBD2 ASSHRTSGKYNEQF
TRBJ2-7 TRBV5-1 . ASSSPGDSPFSYEQY
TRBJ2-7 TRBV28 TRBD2 ASSFPASGSYEQY
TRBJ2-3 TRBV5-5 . ASSVYREGTDTQY
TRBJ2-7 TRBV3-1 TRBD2 ASSQAIMGLASEQY
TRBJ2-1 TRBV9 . ASSVAGDSQF
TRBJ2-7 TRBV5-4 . ASSLGSASYEQY
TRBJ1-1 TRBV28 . ASSSAGDAF
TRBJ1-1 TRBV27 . ASSLRVLGTEAF